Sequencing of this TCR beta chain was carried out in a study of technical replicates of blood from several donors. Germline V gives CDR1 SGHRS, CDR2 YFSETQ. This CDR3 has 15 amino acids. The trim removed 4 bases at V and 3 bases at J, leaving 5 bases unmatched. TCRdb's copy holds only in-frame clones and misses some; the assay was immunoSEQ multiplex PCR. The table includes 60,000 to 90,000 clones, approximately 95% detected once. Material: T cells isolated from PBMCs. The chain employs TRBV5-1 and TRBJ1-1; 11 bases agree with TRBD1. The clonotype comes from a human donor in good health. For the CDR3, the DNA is TGCGCCAGCAGCATCCGGGACAGGGGGTACACTGAAGCTTTCTTT. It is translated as CASSIRDRGYTEAFF. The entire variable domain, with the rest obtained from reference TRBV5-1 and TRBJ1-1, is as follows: KAGVTQTPRYLIKTRGQQVTLSCSPISGHRSVSWYQQTPGQGLQFLFEYFSETQRNKGNFPGRFSGRQFSNSRSEMNVSTLELGDSALYLCASSIRDRGYTEAFFGQGTRLTVV.